The 10 T cell receptor beta chains in this list originate from one sample, sequenced in a study of blood T cell repertoires in COVID-19. Data came from immunoSEQ multiplex PCR; TCRdb stores just in-frame clones and leaves some out. The data contain under 250,000 clones, around four fifths of them singletons. Sequences were obtained from peripheral blood. These TCRs come from a woman aged 45-59 years with acute or convalescent COVID-19.

The genes are TRBV19 and TRBJ2-3; possible D gene TRBD2, 6 bases. From germline, CDR1 is LNHDA and CDR2 SQIVND (reference sequence). V lost 3 bases and J lost 0, with 16 bases in between. The CDR3 is 17 residues long. The CDR3 DNA sequence: TGTGCCAGTAGTATCGGTAGCCTAGCGACTAGCACAGATACGCAGTATTTT. It codes for CASSIGSLATSTDTQYF.

The chain employs TRBV30 and TRBJ1-2, with TRBD1 matching 11 bases. Germline CDR1 reads GTSNPN; CDR2 reads SVGIG (reference sequence). The CDR3 contains 16 residues. V was clipped by 1 base and J by 8 bases; unmatched bases: 12. The CDR3 is CAWSGPGQGARNGYTF. The CDR3 bases are TGTGCCTGGAGTGGTCCTGGACAGGGGGCGCGAAACGGCTACACCTTC.

A remark on this clone: The germline gene is not matched at one end of the junction; a read error may be the cause. V gene TRBV10-1 combines with J gene TRBJ1-5; no reliable D call. Germline V gene data show CDR1 as WNHNN and CDR2 as SYGVQD (reference sequence). The CDR3 length is 13 residues. The CDR3 sequence is CASSPDSDQPQHF. DNA of the CDR3: TGCGCCAGCAGCCCGGATAGCGATCAGCCCCAGCATTTT.

This clone was detected ten times or more. The genes are TRBV28 and TRBJ2-1, with TRBD1 as a possible D gene (6 bases). Germline assignment: CDR1 MDHEN and CDR2 SYDVKM. Trimming removed 5 bases from V and 1 base from J, with 15 bases in between. The CDR3 totals 16 residues. The CDR3 region has the DNA TGTGCCAGCAGTCTGTTTGTGGGGGCATCCTACAATGAGCAGTTCTTC. As protein: CASSLFVGASYNEQFF.

CDR3 loop: CASSSLTGPLGYTF. CDR3 nucleotides: TGTGCCAGCAGCTCACTGACAGGCCCGTTAGGCTACACCTTC. This chain links TRBV5-6 with TRBJ1-2; tentatively, D is TRBD1 (6 bases). The CDR3 has 14 amino acids. Trimming removed 3 bases at V and 8 bases at J, with 17 bases between. The germline V gene has CDR1 SGHDT and CDR2 YYEEEE.

This sequence joins TRBV2 and TRBJ2-2, with 10 bases matching TRBD2. Germline loops: CDR1 SNHLY, CDR2 FYNNEI. The ends lost 8 bases at V and 5 bases at J; junction bases unmatched: 5. The CDR3 has 14 amino acids. The CDR3 here is CASQLAGTTGELFF. The DNA for the CDR3 is TGTGCCAGCCAACTAGCGGGAACGACCGGGGAGCTGTTTTTT.

The rearrangement links TRBV5-6 to TRBJ2-7, with 7 bases identical to TRBD1. After removal of 3 bases from V and 4 bases from J, the junction contained 10 bases not matched to a gene. The CDR3 runs to 15 residues. Germline CDR1 SGHDT, CDR2 YYEEEE. The CDR3 sequence is CASSYGQAVGYEQYF. The CDR3 nucleotides are TGTGCCAGCAGCTACGGACAGGCTGTAGGATACGAGCAGTACTTC.

The chain carries TRBV21-1 and TRBJ2-2; TRBD2 is taken as the D call from the table, unchecked against the DNA. TRBV21-1 is a pseudogene. This CDR3 has 15 amino acids. DNA of the CDR3: TGTGCCAGCAGCTACAGGCGGGACCGAACCGGGGAGCTGTTTTTT. Its translation is CASSYRRDRTGELFF.

The rearrangement links TRBV19 to TRBJ1-5; 7 bases map to TRBD1. The CDR3 is 14 amino acids. Germline loops: CDR1 LNHDA, CDR2 SQIVND (reference sequence). V shed 4 bases and J 7 bases; nucleotides not matched to a gene: 7. The CDR3, as DNA: TGTGCCAGTAGTACCCGACAGGGAGGACAGCCCCAGCATTTT. This gives the protein CASSTRQGGQPQHF.

The V call is TRBV19, the J call TRBJ2-1, with TRBD1 as a possible D gene (6 bases). V lost 4 bases and J lost 7, with 14 bases in between. There are 14 residues in the CDR3. Germline V gene lookup returns CDR1 LNHDA and CDR2 SQIVND (reference sequence). CDR3 in DNA: TGTGCCAGTAGTACCCACCTGGACAGTAATGAGCAGTTCTTC. Residues: CASSTHLDSNEQFF.